The 4 T cell receptor beta chains in this list originate from one sample, sequenced in a study of identical twins. TCRdb processed the 5' RACE reads anew with MiXCR; each CDR3 protein has one entry. The data hold about 570,000 distinct CDR3 sequences, with 9.6% observed a single time. A further study also used this sample, focusing on yellow fever vaccine responses in identical twins.

The specimen was PBMCs. These receptor sequences come from a woman aged 18-29 years in good health.

The chain uses TRBV24-1 and TRBJ1-5, with D possibly being TRBD1 (6 bases). Between the trimmed V and J ends, which lost 2 bases and 6 bases, there was a span of 19 bases. The length of the CDR3 is 17 residues. Germline V gives CDR1 KGHDR, CDR2 SFDVKD. The CDR3, as DNA: TGTGCCACCAGTGATTCCGTGGGACACCGGAGGGGTCAGCCCCAGCATTTT. It encodes CATSDSVGHRRGQPQHF.

The CDR3 sequence: CASSEGDRGHSPLHF. The CDR3 DNA is TGTGCCAGCAGTGAAGGGGACAGGGGCCATTCACCCCTCCACTTT. The chain recombines TRBV2 with TRBJ1-6; 10 bases align to TRBD1. The CDR3 runs to 15 residues. Germline V CDR1 and CDR2: SNHLY, FYNNEI. Trimming cost V 1 base and J 8 bases; bases outside gene matches: 2.

As DNA, the CDR3 is TGTGCCAGCAGCGCCACCGGTAAAGGGCAGTACTTC. This gives the protein CASSATGKGQYF. The V call is TRBV11-2, the J call TRBJ2-7; no definite D call. Per germline, CDR1 SGHAT and CDR2 FQNNGV. The V end was cut by 5 bases, the J end by 9 bases, with 14 bases between. The CDR3 runs to 12 residues.

This clonotype occurred many times. V and J are TRBV7-3 and TRBJ2-5; D may correspond to TRBD1 or TRBD2 (5 bases each). The CDR3 spans 15 residues. The V end lost 5 bases, the J end lost 2 bases, and 15 bases lay between the germline ends. Germline CDR1 reads SGHTA; CDR2 reads FQGTGA. CDR3 region: CASSRRGDTQETQYF. Written as DNA, the CDR3 is TGTGCCAGCAGCCGAAGGGGAGATACACAAGAGACCCAGTACTTC.